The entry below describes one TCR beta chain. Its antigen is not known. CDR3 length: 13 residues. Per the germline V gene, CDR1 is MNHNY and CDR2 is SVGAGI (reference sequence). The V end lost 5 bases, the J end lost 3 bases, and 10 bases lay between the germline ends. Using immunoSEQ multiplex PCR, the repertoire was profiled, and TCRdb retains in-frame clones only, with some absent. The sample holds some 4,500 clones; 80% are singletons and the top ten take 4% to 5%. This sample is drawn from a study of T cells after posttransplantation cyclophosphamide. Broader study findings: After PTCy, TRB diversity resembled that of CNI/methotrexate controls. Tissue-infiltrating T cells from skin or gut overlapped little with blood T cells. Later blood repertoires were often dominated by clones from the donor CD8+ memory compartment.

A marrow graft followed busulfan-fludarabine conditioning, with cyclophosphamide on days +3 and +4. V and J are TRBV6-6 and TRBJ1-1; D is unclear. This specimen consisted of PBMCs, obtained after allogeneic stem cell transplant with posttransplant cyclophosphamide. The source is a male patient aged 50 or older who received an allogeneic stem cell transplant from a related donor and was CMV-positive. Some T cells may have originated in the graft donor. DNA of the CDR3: TGTGCCAGCAGTCGCCCAGAGGACACTGAAGCTTTCTTT. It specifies CASSRPEDTEAFF.